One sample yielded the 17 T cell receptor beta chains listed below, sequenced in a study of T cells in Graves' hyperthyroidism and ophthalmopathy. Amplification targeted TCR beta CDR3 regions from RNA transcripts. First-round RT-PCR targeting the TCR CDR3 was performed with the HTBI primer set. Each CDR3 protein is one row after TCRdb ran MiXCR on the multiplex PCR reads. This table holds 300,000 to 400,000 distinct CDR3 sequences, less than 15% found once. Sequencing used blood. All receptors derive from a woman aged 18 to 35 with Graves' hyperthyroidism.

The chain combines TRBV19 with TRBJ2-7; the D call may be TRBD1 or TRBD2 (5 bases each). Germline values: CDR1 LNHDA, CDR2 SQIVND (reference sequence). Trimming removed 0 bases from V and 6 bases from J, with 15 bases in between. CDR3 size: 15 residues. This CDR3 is CASSIDHGTGFEQYF. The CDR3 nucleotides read TGTGCCAGTAGTATAGACCACGGGACGGGGTTCGAGCAGTACTTC.

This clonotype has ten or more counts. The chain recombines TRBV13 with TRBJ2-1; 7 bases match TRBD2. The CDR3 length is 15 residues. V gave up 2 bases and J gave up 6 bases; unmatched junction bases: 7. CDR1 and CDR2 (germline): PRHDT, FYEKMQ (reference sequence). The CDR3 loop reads CASSLSGGSINEQFF. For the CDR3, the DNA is TGTGCCAGCAGCTTATCGGGCGGGAGTATCAATGAGCAGTTCTTC.

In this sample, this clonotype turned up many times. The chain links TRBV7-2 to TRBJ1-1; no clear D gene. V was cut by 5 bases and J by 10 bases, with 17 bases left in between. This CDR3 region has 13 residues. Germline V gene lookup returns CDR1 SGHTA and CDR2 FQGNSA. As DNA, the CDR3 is TGTGCCAGCAGCCCCACTGAAGGGATCTCAGCTTTCTTT. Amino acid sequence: CASSPTEGISAFF.

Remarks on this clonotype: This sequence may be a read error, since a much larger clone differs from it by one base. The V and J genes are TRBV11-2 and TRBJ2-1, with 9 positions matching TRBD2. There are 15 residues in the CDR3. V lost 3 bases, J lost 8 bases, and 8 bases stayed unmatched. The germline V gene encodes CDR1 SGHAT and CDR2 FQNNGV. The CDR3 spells CASSFRLADYDEQFF. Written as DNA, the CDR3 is TGTGCCAGCAGCTTCAGACTAGCGGATTACGATGAGCAGTTCTTC.

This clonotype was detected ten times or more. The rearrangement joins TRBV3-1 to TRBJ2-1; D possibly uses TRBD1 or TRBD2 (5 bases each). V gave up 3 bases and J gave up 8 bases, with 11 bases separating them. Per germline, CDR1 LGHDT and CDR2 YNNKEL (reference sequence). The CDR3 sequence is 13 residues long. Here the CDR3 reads CASSHGAKDEQFF. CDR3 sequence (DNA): TGTGCCAGCAGCCACGGGGCCAAGGATGAGCAGTTCTTC.

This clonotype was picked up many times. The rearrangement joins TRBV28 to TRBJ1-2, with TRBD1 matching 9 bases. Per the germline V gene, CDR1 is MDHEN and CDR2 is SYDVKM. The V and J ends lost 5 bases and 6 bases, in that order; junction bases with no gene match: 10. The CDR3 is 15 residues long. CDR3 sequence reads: CASSTTGTGNDGYTF. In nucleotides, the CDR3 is TGTGCCAGCAGTACTACCGGGACAGGGAATGATGGCTACACCTTC.

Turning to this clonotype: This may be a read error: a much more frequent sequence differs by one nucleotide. This CDR3 reads CASSETTGPNNDKLFF. For the CDR3, the DNA is TGTGCCAGCAGCGAAACGACAGGGCCCAATAATGATAAACTGTTTTTT. This chain links TRBV9 with TRBJ1-4; TRBD1 matches at 7 bases. There are 16 residues in the CDR3. CDR1 and CDR2 from the germline V gene are SGDLS and YYNGEE.

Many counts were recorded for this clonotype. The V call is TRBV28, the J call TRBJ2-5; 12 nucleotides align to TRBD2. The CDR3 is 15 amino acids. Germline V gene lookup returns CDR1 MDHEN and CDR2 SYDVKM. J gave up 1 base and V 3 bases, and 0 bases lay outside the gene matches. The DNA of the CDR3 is TGTGCCAGCAGTTTGGGACTAGCGGGCCAAGAGACCCAGTACTTC. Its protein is CASSLGLAGQETQYF.

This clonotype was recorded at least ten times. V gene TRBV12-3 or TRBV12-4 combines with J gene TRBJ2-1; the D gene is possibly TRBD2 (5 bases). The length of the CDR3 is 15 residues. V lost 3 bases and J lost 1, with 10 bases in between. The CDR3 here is CASSFAGLSYNEQFF. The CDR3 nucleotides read TGTGCCAGCAGTTTCGCGGGCCTATCCTACAATGAGCAGTTCTTC.

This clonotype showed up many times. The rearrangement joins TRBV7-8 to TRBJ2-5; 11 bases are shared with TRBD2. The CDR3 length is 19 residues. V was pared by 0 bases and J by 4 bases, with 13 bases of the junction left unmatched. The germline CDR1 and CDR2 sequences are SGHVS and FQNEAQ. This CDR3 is CASSLARAGSGGARETQYF. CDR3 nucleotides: TGTGCCAGCAGCTTAGCCCGGGCGGGTAGCGGGGGGGCGAGAGAGACCCAGTACTTC.

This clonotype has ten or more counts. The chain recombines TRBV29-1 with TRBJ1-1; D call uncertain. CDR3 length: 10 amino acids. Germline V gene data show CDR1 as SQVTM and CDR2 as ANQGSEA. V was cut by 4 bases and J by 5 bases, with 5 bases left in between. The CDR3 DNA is TGCAGCGTTGTGGCTACTGAAGCTTTCTTT. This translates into CSVVATEAFF.

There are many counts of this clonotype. CDR3 sequence: CASSLDGFTEAFF. The CDR3 nucleotides are TGCGCCAGCAGCTTGGACGGGTTCACTGAAGCTTTCTTT. This sequence joins TRBV5-1 and TRBJ1-1; D ambiguous. CDR1 is SGHRS and CDR2 is YFSETQ in the germline V gene. The ends were cut back, 0 bases at V and 4 bases at J, with 7 bases in the middle. This CDR3 region has 13 residues.

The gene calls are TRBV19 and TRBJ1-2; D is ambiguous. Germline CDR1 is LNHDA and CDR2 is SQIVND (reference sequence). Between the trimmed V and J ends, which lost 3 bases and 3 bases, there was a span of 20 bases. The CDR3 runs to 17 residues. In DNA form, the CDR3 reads TGTGCCAGTAGTATGAGAGGGCAGCTCCACGAGGACTATGGCTACACCTTC. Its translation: CASSMRGQLHEDYGYTF.

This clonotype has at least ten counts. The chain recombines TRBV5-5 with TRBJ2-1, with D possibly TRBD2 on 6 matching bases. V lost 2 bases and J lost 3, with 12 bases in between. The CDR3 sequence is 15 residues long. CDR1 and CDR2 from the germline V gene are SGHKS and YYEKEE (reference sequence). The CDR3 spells CASSFGPAGYNEQFF. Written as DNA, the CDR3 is TGTGCCAGCAGCTTTGGGCCAGCGGGCTACAATGAGCAGTTCTTC. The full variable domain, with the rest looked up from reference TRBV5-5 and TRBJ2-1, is DAGVTQSPTHLIKTRGQQVTLRCSPISGHKSVSWYQQVLGQGPQFIFQYYEKEERGRGNFPDRFSARQFPNYSSELNVNALLLGDSALYLCASSFGPAGYNEQFFGPGTRLTVL.

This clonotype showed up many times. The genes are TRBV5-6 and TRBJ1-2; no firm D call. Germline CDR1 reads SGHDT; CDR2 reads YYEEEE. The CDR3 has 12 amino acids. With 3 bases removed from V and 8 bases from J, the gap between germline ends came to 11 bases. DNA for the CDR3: TGTGCCAGCAGCTATACGGATGAGGGCTACACCTTC. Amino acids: CASSYTDEGYTF.

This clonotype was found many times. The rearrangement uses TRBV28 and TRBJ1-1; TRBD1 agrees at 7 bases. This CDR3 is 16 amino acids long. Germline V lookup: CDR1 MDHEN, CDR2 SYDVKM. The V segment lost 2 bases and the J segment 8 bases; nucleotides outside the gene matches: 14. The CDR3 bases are TGTGCCAGCAGTTTACACGGCCAGGGGGGGCGCCGAGAAGCTTTCTTT. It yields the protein CASSLHGQGGRREAFF.

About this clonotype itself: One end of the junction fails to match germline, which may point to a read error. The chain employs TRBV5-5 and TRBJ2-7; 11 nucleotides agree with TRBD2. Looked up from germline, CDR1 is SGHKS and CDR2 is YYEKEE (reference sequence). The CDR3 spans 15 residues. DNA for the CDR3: TGTGCCAGCAGCCCTAGCGGGGGGTTCTCCTACGGGCAGTACTTC. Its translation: CASSPSGGFSYGQYF.